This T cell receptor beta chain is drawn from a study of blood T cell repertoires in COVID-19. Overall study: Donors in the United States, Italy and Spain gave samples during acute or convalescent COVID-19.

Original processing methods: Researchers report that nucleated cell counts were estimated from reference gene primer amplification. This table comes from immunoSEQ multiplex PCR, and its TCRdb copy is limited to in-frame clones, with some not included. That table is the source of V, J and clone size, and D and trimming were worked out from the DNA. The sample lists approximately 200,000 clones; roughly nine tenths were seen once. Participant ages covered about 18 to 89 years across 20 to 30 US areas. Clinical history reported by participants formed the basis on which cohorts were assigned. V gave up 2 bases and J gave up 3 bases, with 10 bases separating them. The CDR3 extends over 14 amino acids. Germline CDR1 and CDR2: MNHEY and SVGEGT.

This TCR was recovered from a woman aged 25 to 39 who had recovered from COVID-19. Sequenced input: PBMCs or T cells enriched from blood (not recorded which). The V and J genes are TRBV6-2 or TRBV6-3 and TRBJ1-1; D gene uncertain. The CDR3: CASSYLRVDTEAFF. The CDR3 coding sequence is TGTGCCAGCAGTTACCTCCGGGTTGACACTGAAGCTTTCTTT.